This T cell receptor beta chain was captured by sequencing in a study of shared clonotypes between healthy human individuals. Broader study findings: Non-shared clonotypes showed lower generation probabilities than clonotypes common to all four donors.

The naive CD8 population came from CD45RO-negative cells selected for CCR7, without terminally differentiated effector memory CD45RA+ cells. Healthy HIV-negative adults without recent acute infections or vaccinations served as donors. This clone has more than one count but fewer than ten. As yet, its antigen is unknown. The CDR3 has 13 amino acids. Trimming removed 5 bases from V and 5 bases from J, with 12 bases in between. The germline V gene has CDR1 MNHEY and CDR2 SMNVEV (reference sequence). Assay: immunoSEQ multiplex PCR; the TCRdb copy retains only in-frame clones and omits some. This sample yields about 2,100,000 clones, of which just over 90% are seen a single time; under 2% belongs to the top ten.

The clonotype comes from a man between 18 and 35 years old in good health. Some clones in this sample may be carry-over from other donors' samples. The specimen was naive CD8+ T cells from PBMCs. The chain joins TRBV27 to TRBJ1-1; D is perhaps TRBD1 (5 bases). The DNA for the CDR3 is TGTGCCAGCAGTCCGGGACCGAGGACTGAAGCTTTCTTT. Protein product: CASSPGPRTEAFF.